The rows below give T cell receptor beta chains drawn from one sample of a study of T cell responses to AZD1222 COVID-19 vaccine. Using immunoSEQ multiplex PCR, the repertoire was profiled, and TCRdb retains in-frame clones only, with some absent. The data contain some 130,000 clones, around 84% of them singletons. The material sequenced was peripheral blood, taken on day 0 of AZD1222 vaccination. Receptors originate from an adult in good health. Both conserved end residues are trimmed from each CDR3.

v_gene: TRBV19; CDR3aa: ASSIDPQGANTEAF
v_gene: TRBV12-5; CDR3aa: ASAGKGTEAF
v_gene: TRBV7-8; CDR3aa: ASSSRNSPLH
v_gene: TRBV30; CDR3aa: AWSREQVNQPQH
v_gene: TRBV28; CDR3aa: ASRSQTLQGLDYGYT
v_gene: TRBV19; CDR3aa: ASSPGLPNTGELF
v_gene: TRBV14; CDR3aa: ASSQDRGYGYT
v_gene: TRBV20-1; CDR3aa: SASRNRGPGDIQY
v_gene: TRBV28; CDR3aa: ASTSTGNQPQH
v_gene: TRBV7-9; CDR3aa: ASSLGTGGDYGYT
v_gene: TRBV18; CDR3aa: ASSPGETQY
v_gene: TRBV6-5; CDR3aa: ASSPGVLTEAF
v_gene: TRBV18; CDR3aa: ASSLTGTGNTEAF
v_gene: TRBV2; CDR3aa: ASSPQGVGQPQH
v_gene: TRBV13; CDR3aa: ASSLQSGGSRMRGEQF
v_gene: TRBV5-1; CDR3aa: ASSKSGGDYEQY
v_gene: TRBV14; CDR3aa: ASSQPGVNEKLF
v_gene: TRBV5-1; CDR3aa: ASSLTGNSGANVLT
v_gene: TRBV27; CDR3aa: ASSRGQGRGYEQY
v_gene: TRBV7-9; CDR3aa: ASSLGVLIGEETQY
v_gene: TRBV19; CDR3aa: ASSIDRGETQY
v_gene: TRBV29-1; CDR3aa: SVERWGNTEAF
v_gene: TRBV27; CDR3aa: ASSLSGLGRYGYT
v_gene: TRBV7-9; CDR3aa: ASAETGGSSGGYT
v_gene: TRBV2; CDR3aa: ASRTDRTNTEAF
v_gene: TRBV6-6; CDR3aa: ASSLGQAYGYT
v_gene: TRBV5-1; CDR3aa: ASSLHLDQPQH
v_gene: TRBV7-7; CDR3aa: ASSPGLAGGTDTQY
v_gene: TRBV2; CDR3aa: ASRTRGNTIY